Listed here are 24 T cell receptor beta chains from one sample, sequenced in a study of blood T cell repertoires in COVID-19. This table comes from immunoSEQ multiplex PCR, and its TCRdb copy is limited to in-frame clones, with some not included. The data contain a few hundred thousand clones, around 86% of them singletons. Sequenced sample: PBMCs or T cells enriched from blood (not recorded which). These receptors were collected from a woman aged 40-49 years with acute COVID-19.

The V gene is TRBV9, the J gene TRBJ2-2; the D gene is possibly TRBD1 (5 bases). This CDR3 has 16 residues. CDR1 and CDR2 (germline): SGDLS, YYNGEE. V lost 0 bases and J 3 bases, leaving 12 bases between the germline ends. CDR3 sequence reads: CASSVVSRAHTGELFF. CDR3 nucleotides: TGTGCCAGCAGCGTAGTTTCCAGGGCCCACACCGGGGAGCTGTTTTTT.

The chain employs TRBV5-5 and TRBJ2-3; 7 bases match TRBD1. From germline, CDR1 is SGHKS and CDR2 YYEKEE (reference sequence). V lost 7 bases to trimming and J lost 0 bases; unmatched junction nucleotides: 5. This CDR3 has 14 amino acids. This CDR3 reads CASGDRASTDTQYF. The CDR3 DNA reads TGTGCCAGCGGCGACAGGGCGAGCACAGATACGCAGTATTTT.

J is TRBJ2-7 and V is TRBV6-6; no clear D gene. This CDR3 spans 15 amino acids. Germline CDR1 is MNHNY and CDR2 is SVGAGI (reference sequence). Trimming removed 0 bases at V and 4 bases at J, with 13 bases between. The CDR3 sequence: CASSYSGPHSYEQYF. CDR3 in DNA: TGTGCCAGCAGTTACTCTGGGCCTCACTCTTACGAGCAGTACTTC.

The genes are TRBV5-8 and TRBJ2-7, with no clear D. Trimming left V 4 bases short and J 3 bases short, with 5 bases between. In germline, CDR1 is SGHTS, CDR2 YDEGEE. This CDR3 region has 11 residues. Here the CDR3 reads CASSLVYEQYF. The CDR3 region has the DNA TGTGCCAGCAGCCTAGTCTACGAGCAGTACTTC.

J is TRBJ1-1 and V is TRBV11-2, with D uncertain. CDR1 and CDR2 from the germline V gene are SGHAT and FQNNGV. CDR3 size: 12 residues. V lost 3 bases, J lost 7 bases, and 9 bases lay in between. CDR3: CASSLKAYEAFF. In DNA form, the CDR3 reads TGTGCCAGCAGCTTGAAAGCCTATGAAGCTTTCTTT.

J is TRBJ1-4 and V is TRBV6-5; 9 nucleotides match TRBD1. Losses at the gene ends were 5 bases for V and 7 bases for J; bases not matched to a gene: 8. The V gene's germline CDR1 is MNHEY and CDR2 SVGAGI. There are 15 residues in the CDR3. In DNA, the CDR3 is TGTGCCAGCAGTAAGGACGGGACAGGGAGTGAAAAACTGTTTTTT. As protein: CASSKDGTGSEKLFF.

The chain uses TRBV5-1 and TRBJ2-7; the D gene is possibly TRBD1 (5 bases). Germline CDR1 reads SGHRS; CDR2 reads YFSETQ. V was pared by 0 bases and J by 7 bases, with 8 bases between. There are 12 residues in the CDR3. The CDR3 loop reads CASSLVQGEQYF. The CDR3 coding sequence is TGCGCCAGCAGCTTGGTGCAGGGAGAGCAGTACTTC.

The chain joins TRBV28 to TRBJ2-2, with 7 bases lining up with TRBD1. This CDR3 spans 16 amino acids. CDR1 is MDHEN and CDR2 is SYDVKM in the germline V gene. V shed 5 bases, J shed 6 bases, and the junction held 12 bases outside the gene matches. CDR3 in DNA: TGTGCCAGCAGTCTCCGACAGGGTTGGATTGCCGGGGAGCTGTTTTTT. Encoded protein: CASSLRQGWIAGELFF.

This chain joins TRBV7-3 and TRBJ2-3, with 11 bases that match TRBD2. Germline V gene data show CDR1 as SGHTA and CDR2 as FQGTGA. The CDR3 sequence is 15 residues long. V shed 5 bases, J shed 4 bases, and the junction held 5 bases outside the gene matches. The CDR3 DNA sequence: TGTGCCAGCAGCCCCATAGCGGGAGGGCCAGATACGCAGTATTTT. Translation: CASSPIAGGPDTQYF.

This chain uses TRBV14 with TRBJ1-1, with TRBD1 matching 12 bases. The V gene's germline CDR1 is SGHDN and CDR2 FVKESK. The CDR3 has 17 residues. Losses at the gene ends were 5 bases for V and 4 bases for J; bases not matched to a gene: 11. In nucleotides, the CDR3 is TGTGCCAGCAGCTCCGGGAGGGACAGGGGGCGATTCACTGAAGCTTTCTTT. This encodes CASSSGRDRGRFTEAFF. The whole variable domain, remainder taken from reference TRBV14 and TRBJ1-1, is EAGVTQFPSHSVIEKGQTVTLRCDPISGHDNLYWYRRVMGKEIKFLLHFVKESKQDESGMPNNRFLAERTGGTYSTLKVQPAELEDSGVYFCASSSGRDRGRFTEAFFGQGTRLTVV.

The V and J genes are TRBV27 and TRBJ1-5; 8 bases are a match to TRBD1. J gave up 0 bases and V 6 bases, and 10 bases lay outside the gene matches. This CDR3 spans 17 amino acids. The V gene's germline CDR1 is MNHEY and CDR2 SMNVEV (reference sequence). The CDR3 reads CASSPLTGGYSNQPQHF. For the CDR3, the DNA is TGTGCCAGCAGCCCACTTACAGGGGGGTATAGCAATCAGCCCCAGCATTTT.

CDR3 nucleotide sequence: TGTGCCAGCAGCCAAGGCCCTACGGTGGGGGGGACCCTGATAGTAGGCACTGAAGCTTTCTTT. Translated, it gives CASSQGPTVGGTLIVGTEAFF. V and J are TRBV4-2 and TRBJ1-1; the D gene is possibly TRBD1 (5 bases). Trimming took off 1 base at V and 4 bases at J, with 31 bases between the two ends. CDR3 length: 21 amino acids. The germline CDR1 and CDR2 sequences are LGHNA and YNFKEQ.

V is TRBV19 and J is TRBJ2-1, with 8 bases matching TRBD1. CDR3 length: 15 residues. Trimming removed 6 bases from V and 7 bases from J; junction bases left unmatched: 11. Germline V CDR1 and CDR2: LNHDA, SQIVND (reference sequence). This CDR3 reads CASSLGQGASNEQFF. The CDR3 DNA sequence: TGTGCCAGTAGCCTCGGGCAGGGGGCAAGTAATGAGCAGTTCTTC.

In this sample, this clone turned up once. CDR3 sequence reads: CATSDLGTSFYNEQFF. Here the CDR3 DNA reads TGTGCCACCAGTGATCTTGGGACTAGCTTCTACAATGAGCAGTTCTTC. V gene TRBV24-1 combines with J gene TRBJ2-1; 9 bases map to TRBD2. Germline assignment: CDR1 KGHDR and CDR2 SFDVKD. The CDR3 contains 16 residues. V trimming: 3 bases; J trimming: 3 bases; junction bases outside the gene matches: 5.

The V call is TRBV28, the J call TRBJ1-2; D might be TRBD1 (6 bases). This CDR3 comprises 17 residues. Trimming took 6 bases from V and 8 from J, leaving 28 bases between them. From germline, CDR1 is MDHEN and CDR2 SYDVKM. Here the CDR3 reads CASSRTRTVPYSGGYTF. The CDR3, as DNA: TGTGCCAGCAGCCGAACAAGGACAGTCCCATACAGTGGGGGCTACACCTTC.

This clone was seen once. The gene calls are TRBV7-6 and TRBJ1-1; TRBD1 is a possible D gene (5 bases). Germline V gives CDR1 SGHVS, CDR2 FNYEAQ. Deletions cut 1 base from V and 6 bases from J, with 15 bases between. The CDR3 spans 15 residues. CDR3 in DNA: TGTGCCAGCAGCTTAGTTAGCGGGGCTACTTCTGAAGCTTTCTTT. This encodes CASSLVSGATSEAFF.

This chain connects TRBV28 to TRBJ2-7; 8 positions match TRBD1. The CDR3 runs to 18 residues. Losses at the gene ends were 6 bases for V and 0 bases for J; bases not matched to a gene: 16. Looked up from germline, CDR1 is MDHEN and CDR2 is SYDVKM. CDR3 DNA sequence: TGTGCCAGCAGACCTCGATCCTTGCGGGACAGGAGCTCCTACGAGCAGTACTTC. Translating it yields CASRPRSLRDRSSYEQYF.

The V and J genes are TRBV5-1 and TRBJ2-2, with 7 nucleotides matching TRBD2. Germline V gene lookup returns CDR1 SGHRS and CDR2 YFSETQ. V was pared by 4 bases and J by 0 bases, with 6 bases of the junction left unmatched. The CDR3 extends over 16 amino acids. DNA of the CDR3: TGCGCCAGCAGCCAGCTGAGCGGGGCGAACACCGGGGAGCTGTTTTTT. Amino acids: CASSQLSGANTGELFF.

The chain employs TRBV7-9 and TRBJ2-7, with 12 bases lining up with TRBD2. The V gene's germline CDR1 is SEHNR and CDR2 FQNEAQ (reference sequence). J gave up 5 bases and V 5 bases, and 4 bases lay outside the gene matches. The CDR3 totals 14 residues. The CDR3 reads CASSQRLAGDEQYF. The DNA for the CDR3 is TGTGCCAGCAGCCAACGACTAGCGGGAGACGAGCAGTACTTC. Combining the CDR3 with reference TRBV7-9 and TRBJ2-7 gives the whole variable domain DTGVSQNPRHKITKRGQNVTFRCDPISEHNRLYWYRQTLGQGPEFLTYFQNEAQLEKSRLLSDRFSAERPKGSFSTLEIQRTEQGDSAMYLCASSQRLAGDEQYFGPGTRLTVT.

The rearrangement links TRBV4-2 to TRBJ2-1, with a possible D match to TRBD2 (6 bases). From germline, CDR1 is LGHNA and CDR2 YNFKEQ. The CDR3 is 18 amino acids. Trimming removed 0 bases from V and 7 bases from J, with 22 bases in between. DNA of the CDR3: TGTGCCAGCAGCCAAGAGGCTAGCGCTGGGATAACGGGGAATGAGCAGTTCTTC. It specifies CASSQEASAGITGNEQFF.

CDR3 in amino acids: CASSLAGGPADTQYF. The CDR3 region has the DNA TGCGCCAGCAGCTTAGCGGGAGGGCCCGCAGATACGCAGTATTTT. This chain connects TRBV5-1 to TRBJ2-3; 10 positions match TRBD2. This CDR3 spans 15 amino acids. The germline gives CDR1 SGHRS, CDR2 YFSETQ. The junction had 4 bases not matched to a gene; V was cut back by 2 bases and J by 4 bases.

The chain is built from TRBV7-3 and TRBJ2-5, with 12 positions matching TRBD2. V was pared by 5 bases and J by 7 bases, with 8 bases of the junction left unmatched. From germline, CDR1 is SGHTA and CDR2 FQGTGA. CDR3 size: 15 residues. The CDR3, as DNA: TGTGCCAGCAGCCCCCTAGCGGGAGGGACCGGGACCCAGTACTTC. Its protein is CASSPLAGGTGTQYF.

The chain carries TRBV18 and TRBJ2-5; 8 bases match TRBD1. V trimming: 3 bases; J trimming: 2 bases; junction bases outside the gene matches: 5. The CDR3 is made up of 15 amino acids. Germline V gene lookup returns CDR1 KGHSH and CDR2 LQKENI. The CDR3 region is CASSPRGPGQETQYF. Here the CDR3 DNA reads TGTGCCAGCTCACCCAGGGGGCCAGGGCAAGAGACCCAGTACTTC.

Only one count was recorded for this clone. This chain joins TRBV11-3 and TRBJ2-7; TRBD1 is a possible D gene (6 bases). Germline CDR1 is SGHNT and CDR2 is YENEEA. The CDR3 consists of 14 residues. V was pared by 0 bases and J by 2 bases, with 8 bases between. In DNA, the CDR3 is TGTGCCAGCAGCTTAGAAGGGGGTCCCTACGAGCAGTACTTC. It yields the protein CASSLEGGPYEQYF.